This TCR beta chain was profiled in a study of T cell responses to AZD1222 COVID-19 vaccine. Here immunoSEQ multiplex PCR was the method, and the copy in TCRdb shows in-frame clones only, minus some. Of fewer than 140,000 clones in the sample, roughly 90% were seen once. Per the germline V gene, CDR1 is LGHDT and CDR2 is YNNKEL (reference sequence). V dropped 1 base and J dropped 4 bases, with 14 bases sitting between them. The CDR3 is 16 residues long. This TCR came from an adult in good health. This chain joins TRBV3-1 (or the pseudogene TRBV3-2) and TRBJ2-1, with D possibly called TRBD1 or TRBD2 (5 bases each). Specimen: peripheral blood, collected on day 0 of AZD1222 vaccination. The CDR3 here is CASSQGRTRGYNEQFF. The CDR3 nucleotides are TGTGCCAGCAGCCAAGGTAGGACACGCGGGTACAATGAGCAGTTCTTC.